The 20 T cell receptor beta chains given below trace back to one sample, sequenced in a study of CD8+ T cells in alopecia areata (dated by TCRdb to 2017 to 2018). Per the publication, the time point label means: baseline before oral tofacitinib. The protocol used for the library was the immunoSEQ multiplex PCR assay. RNA was extracted from all samples and reverse transcribed into cDNA, which served as template for TCR sequencing. Here the immuneACCESS table is served through TCRdb, limited to in-frame sequences with V and J called. Missing clones are a known gap in these copies; in checked studies unresolved V genes cover under half, and the rest lacks a known reason. The sample has 120,000 to 150,000 clones on record, about 87% of them singletons. The ten largest clonotypes hold around 15% of the sample. Sequencing used CD8+ T cells sorted from blood, obtained at week 0. The receptors originated from a human donor with alopecia areata.

This chain uses TRBV7-9 with TRBJ1-5; D remains ambiguous. Germline V gives CDR1 SEHNR, CDR2 FQNEAQ (reference sequence). V was pared by 4 bases and J by 5 bases, with 9 bases between. The CDR3 contains 13 residues. The CDR3 loop is CASSYGVHQPQHF. CDR3 nucleotides: TGTGCCAGCAGCTATGGGGTTCATCAGCCCCAGCATTTT.

The rearrangement joins TRBV27 to TRBJ2-7; 10 positions agree with TRBD2. The CDR3 is 14 amino acids. Unmatched junction bases numbered 8, after V lost 6 bases and J lost 6 bases. Germline lookup yields CDR1 MNHEY and CDR2 SMNVEV (reference sequence). CDR3 nucleotide sequence: TGTGCCAGCAGATCGGGGAGCGGGAGGGCCGAGCAGTACTTC. Its protein is CASRSGSGRAEQYF.

The V gene is TRBV4-1, the J gene TRBJ2-3; TRBD2 matches 7 bases. V lost 0 bases and J lost 2; bases outside the gene matches: 8. The length of the CDR3 is 17 residues. In germline, CDR1 is MGHRA, CDR2 YSYEKL. The CDR3 reads CASSQDSAGALTDTQYF. CDR3 DNA: TGCGCCAGCAGCCAAGATTCCGCGGGAGCCCTCACAGATACGCAGTATTTT.

This rearrangement joins TRBV29-1 to TRBJ2-2; a weak D match, TRBD1 (5 bases). The germline V gene encodes CDR1 SQVTM and CDR2 ANQGSEA. There are 15 residues in the CDR3. V gave up 3 bases and J gave up 1 base, with 12 bases separating them. The CDR3 DNA reads TGCAGCGTTGATATACAAGGGGTGAACACCGGGGAGCTGTTTTTT. Amino acids: CSVDIQGVNTGELFF.

This clone was recorded once. This sequence joins TRBV27 and TRBJ1-1; 10 bases are shared with TRBD1. The CDR3 spans 14 residues. Germline loops: CDR1 MNHEY, CDR2 SMNVEV (reference sequence). The J segment lost 7 bases and the V segment lost 5 bases, leaving 7 bases of the junction unmatched. CDR3: CASSHSGQGFEAFF. In nucleotides, the CDR3 is TGTGCCAGCAGTCACTCGGGACAGGGGTTTGAAGCTTTCTTT.

This chain joins TRBV10-3 and TRBJ2-7; 9 bases are shared with TRBD2. CDR3 size: 18 residues. With V trimmed by 6 bases and J by 2 bases, 17 bases remained unmatched. Germline V gives CDR1 ENHRY, CDR2 SYGVKD. CDR3 residues: CAIRDPTLAGEETYEQYF. CDR3 bases: TGTGCCATCAGAGACCCTACCTTAGCGGGAGAAGAAACCTACGAGCAGTACTTC.

This chain joins TRBV15 and TRBJ2-7, with D unresolved. CDR3 length: 15 residues. Germline V gene data show CDR1 as LNHNV and CDR2 as YYDKDF (reference sequence). V lost 1 base to trimming and J lost 0 bases, with 10 bases between them. The CDR3 nucleotides are TGTGCCACCAGCAGAGTAGGCATAACCTCCTACGAGCAGTACTTC. Its translation is CATSRVGITSYEQYF.

This chain links TRBV10-2 with TRBJ2-7; the D gene is possibly TRBD1 (6 bases). Trimming removed 7 bases at V and 6 bases at J, with 19 bases between. The CDR3 covers 14 residues. In germline, CDR1 is WSHSY, CDR2 SAAADI. The CDR3 region has the DNA TGCGCCAGCATGGAAACAGGGACCCCCACCGAGCAGTACTTC. Translated, it gives CASMETGTPTEQYF.

V usage is TRBV2 and J usage is TRBJ2-2; perhaps TRBD1 as D (5 bases). V gave up 7 bases and J gave up 6 bases, with 12 bases separating them. Looked up from germline, CDR1 is SNHLY and CDR2 is FYNNEI. CDR3 length equals 13 residues. Here the CDR3 DNA reads TGTGCCAGCAAAGGGGTAGATCCCGGGGAGCTGTTTTTT. Its protein is CASKGVDPGELFF.

This chain joins TRBV5-1 and TRBJ2-5; D gene ambiguous. Germline loops: CDR1 SGHRS, CDR2 YFSETQ. Trimming stripped 0 bases from V and 1 base from J, with 10 bases between. The CDR3 sequence is 15 residues long. Written as DNA, the CDR3 is TGCGCCAGCAGCTTGGAGGCAGCCCGCCAAGAGACCCAGTACTTC. Protein product: CASSLEAARQETQYF. Drawing the rest from reference TRBV5-1 and TRBJ2-5, the complete variable domain is KAGVTQTPRYLIKTRGQQVTLSCSPISGHRSVSWYQQTPGQGLQFLFEYFSETQRNKGNFPGRFSGRQFSNSRSEMNVSTLELGDSALYLCASSLEAARQETQYFGPGTRLLVL.

The chain carries TRBV7-9 and TRBJ2-1; D ambiguous. This CDR3 has 13 residues. The V end lost 1 base, the J end lost 3 bases, and 4 bases lay between the germline ends. Germline V gene sequence: CDR1 SEHNR, CDR2 FQNEAQ (reference sequence). The CDR3 spells CASSLVYYNEQFF. The CDR3 DNA sequence: TGTGCCAGCAGCTTAGTCTACTACAATGAGCAGTTCTTC.

In its sample, this clone was seen once. The V and J genes are TRBV2 and TRBJ2-2; D uncertain. The CDR3 has 14 residues. V lost 7 bases and J lost 2, with 11 bases in between. Germline assignment: CDR1 SNHLY and CDR2 FYNNEI. CDR3 sequence (DNA): TGTGCCAGCATAGCAGGAGCCAACACCGGGGAGCTGTTTTTT. Protein: CASIAGANTGELFF.

V gene TRBV19 combines with J gene TRBJ2-3; 9 bases agree with TRBD1. The CDR3 runs to 16 residues. The V gene end was trimmed by 5 bases and the J gene end by 3 bases; junction bases not matched to a gene: 9. CDR1 is LNHDA, CDR2 SQIVND, per germline (reference sequence). DNA of the CDR3: TGTGCCAGTAGTGCACAGGGGGCGGGCTGGACAGATACGCAGTATTTT. Translating it yields CASSAQGAGWTDTQYF.

This clone was picked up a small number of times. The chain recombines TRBV21-1 with TRBJ2-5; TRBD2, the D gene given by the table, was not confirmed from the DNA. TRBV21-1 is an annotated pseudogene. The CDR3 spans 15 residues. CDR3 loop: CASTRLAGEAETQYF. The CDR3 region has the DNA TGTGCCAGCACTCGGCTAGCGGGAGAAGCGGAGACCCAGTACTTC.

In regard to this clone: Other DNA sequences from this sample encode an identical CDR3 as well. This chain connects TRBV6-5 to TRBJ2-7, with unresolved D. Trimming pared 0 bases from V and 3 bases from J, leaving 6 bases between. The CDR3 is made up of 13 amino acids. CDR1 and CDR2 from the germline V gene are MNHEY and SVGAGI. CDR3 loop: CASSYSKGYEQYF. In DNA, the CDR3 is TGTGCCAGCAGTTACTCGAAGGGCTACGAGCAGTACTTC.

This chain links TRBV9 with TRBJ1-1, with D unclear. V was pared by 1 base and J by 1 base, with 11 bases between. There are 15 residues in the CDR3. Germline V gene data show CDR1 as SGDLS and CDR2 as YYNGEE. CDR3 residues: CASSVTLLPNTEAFF. The CDR3 DNA follows: TGTGCCAGCAGCGTAACCCTCCTCCCGAACACTGAAGCTTTCTTT.

This clone was seen just once. This chain uses TRBV4-1 with TRBJ2-5; no definite D call. The J call may be mistaken, given a closer DNA end match to TRBJ2-7. Per the germline V gene, CDR1 is MGHRA and CDR2 is YSYEKL. This CDR3 spans 15 amino acids. This chain's CDR3 is CASSQDGTNDYEQYF. DNA of the CDR3: TGCGCCAGCAGCCAAGATGGAACAAACGACTACGAGCAGTACTTC.

V usage is TRBV4-1 and J usage is TRBJ2-2; 11 nucleotides align to TRBD2. Germline values: CDR1 MGHRA, CDR2 YSYEKL. The CDR3 has 17 residues. The V and J ends lost 1 base and 3 bases, in that order; junction bases with no gene match: 4. CDR3 bases: TGCGCCAGCAGCCAAGTAGGGACTAGCGGATACACCGGGGAGCTGTTTTTT. As protein: CASSQVGTSGYTGELFF.

The chain combines TRBV29-1 with TRBJ2-2; tentatively, D is TRBD2 (6 bases). In germline, CDR1 is SQVTM, CDR2 ANQGSEA. The V end lost 4 bases, the J end lost 6 bases, and 18 bases lay between the germline ends. This CDR3 is built from 15 residues. CDR3 nucleotide sequence: TGCAGCGTTGGGAGGAGGGCAGGGACGGCCGGGGAGCTGTTTTTT. Amino acid sequence: CSVGRRAGTAGELFF.

The CDR3 spells CASSSTAGRVYEQYF. The CDR3 DNA follows: TGTGCCAGCAGCTCCACCGCAGGGAGAGTCTACGAGCAGTACTTC. The V call is TRBV7-9, the J call TRBJ2-7, with D perhaps TRBD1 or TRBD2 (5 bases each). Germline loops: CDR1 SEHNR, CDR2 FQNEAQ (reference sequence). CDR3 size: 15 residues. V was cut by 4 bases and J by 3 bases, with 16 bases left in between.